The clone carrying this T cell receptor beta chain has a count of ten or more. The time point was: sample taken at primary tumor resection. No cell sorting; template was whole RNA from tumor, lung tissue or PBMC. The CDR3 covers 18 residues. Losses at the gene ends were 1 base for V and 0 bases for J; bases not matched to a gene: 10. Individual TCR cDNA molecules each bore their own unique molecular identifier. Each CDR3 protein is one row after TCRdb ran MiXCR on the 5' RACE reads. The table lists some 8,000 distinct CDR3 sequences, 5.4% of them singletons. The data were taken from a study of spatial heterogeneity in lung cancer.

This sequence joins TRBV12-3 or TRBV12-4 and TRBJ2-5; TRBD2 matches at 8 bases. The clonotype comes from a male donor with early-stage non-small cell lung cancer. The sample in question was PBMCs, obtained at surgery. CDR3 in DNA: TGTGCCAGCAGTTTAGGGCGGGGGGCCTTACCGTACCAAGAGACCCAGTACTTC. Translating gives CASSLGRGALPYQETQYF.